This TCR beta chain is from a study of blood T cell repertoires in COVID-19. The wider study: Sites across the United States, Italy and Spain contributed samples from acute and convalescent COVID-19. The cDNA or gDNA used as material had been derived from T cells, B-cell-depleted T cells, or PBMCs.

This clone was detected only once. Methods used by the authors: Counts of nucleated cells, estimated from reference gene primer amplification, were obtained. Repertoires were generated with immunoSEQ multiplex PCR, while TCRdb's copy carries only in-frame clones and drops some. V and J calls and clone size are those listed in that table; D and trimming were worked out from the DNA. The top ten hold about 25% of the sample, which has around 92,000 clones, about 82% seen once. Germline assignment: CDR1 SQVTM and CDR2 ANQGSEA. This CDR3 is built from 14 residues. With 7 bases clipped from V and 3 bases from J, the junction kept 5 bases outside the gene matches.

The sequenced material came from peripheral blood. This chain uses TRBV29-1 with TRBJ2-2; 10 nucleotides align to TRBD1. This clonotype was sampled from a human donor in a cohort sampled during active COVID-19. CDR3 sequence: CSAKGQGDTGELFF. CDR3 coding DNA: TGCAGCGCCAAAGGACAGGGGGACACCGGGGAGCTGTTTTTT.